This T cell receptor beta chain originates from a study of shared T cell receptors in the human thymus. Data came from immunoSEQ multiplex PCR; TCRdb stores just in-frame clones and leaves some out. Altogether over 450,000 clones are present, 78% being singletons, with the ten largest covering about 0.013%. The CDR3 has 23 amino acids. J lost 6 bases, V lost 2 bases, and 22 bases had no gene match. Germline CDR1 is SGHDN and CDR2 is FVKESK. The data were also submitted as part of a second study, on human thymus T cells. As that study records: Thymus specimens were resections from corrective heart surgery. There appeared to be biased usage of V and J genes in thymic and blood repertoires. Unrelated individuals reportedly shared highly overlapping thymic TCR repertoires.

The chain couples TRBV14 to TRBJ2-2; 15 bases map to TRBD2. This TCR derives from a boy younger than two with a congenital heart defect. The sequencing input was thymocytes. CDR3 bases: TGTGCCAGCAGCCAAAGACAAGAGGACGGACTAGCGGGAGGGCCTAGTAGGGCCGGGGAGCTGTTTTTT. This encodes CASSQRQEDGLAGGPSRAGELFF.